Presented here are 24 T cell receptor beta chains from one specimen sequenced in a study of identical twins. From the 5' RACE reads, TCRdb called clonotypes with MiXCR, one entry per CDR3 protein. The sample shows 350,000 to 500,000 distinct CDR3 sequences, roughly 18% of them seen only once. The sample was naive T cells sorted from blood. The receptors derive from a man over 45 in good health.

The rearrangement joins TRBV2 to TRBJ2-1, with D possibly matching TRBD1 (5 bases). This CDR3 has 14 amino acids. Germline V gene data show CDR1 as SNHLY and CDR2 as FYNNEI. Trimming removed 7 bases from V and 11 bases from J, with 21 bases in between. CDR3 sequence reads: CASMTDKGLPKQFF. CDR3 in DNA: TGTGCCAGCATGACGGACAAGGGCCTCCCCAAGCAGTTCTTC.

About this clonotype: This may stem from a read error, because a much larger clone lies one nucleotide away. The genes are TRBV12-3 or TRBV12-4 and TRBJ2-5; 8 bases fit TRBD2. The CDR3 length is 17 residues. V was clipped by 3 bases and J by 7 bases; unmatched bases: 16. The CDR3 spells CASSFGGGLGSGGTQYF. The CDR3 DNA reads TGTGCCAGCAGTTTCGGGGGCGGTCTCGGCAGCGGGGGGACCCAGTACTTC.

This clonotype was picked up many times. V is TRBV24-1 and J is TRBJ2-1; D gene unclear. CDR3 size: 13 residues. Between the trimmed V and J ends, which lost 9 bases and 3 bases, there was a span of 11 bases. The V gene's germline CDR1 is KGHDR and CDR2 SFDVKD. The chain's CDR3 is CATSTEDYNEQFF. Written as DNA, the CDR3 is TGTGCCACCTCAACAGAAGACTACAATGAGCAGTTCTTC.

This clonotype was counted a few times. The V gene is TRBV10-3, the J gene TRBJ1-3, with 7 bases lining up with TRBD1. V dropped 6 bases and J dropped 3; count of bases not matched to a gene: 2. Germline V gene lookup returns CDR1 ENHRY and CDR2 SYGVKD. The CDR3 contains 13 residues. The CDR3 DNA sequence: TGTGCCATCAGCCGGGACAGTGGAAACACCATATATTTT. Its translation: CAISRDSGNTIYF.

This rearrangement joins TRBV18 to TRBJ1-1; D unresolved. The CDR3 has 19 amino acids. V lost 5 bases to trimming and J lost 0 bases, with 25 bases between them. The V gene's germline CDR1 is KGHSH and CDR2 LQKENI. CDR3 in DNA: TGTGCCAGCTCATTAAACCCGGGAAGTTTTAGGGCAATGAACACTGAAGCTTTCTTT. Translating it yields CASSLNPGSFRAMNTEAFF.

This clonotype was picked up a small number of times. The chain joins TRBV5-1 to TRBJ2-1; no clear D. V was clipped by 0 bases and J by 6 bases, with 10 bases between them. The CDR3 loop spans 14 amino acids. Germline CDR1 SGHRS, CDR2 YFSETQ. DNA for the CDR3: TGCGCCAGCAGCTTGGGCGACGGCGGCAATGAGCAGTTCTTC. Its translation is CASSLGDGGNEQFF.

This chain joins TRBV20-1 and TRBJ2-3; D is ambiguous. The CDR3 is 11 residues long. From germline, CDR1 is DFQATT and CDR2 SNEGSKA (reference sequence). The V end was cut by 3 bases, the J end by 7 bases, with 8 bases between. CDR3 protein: CSASEQYTQYF. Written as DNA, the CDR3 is TGCAGTGCTAGTGAACAGTATACGCAGTATTTT.

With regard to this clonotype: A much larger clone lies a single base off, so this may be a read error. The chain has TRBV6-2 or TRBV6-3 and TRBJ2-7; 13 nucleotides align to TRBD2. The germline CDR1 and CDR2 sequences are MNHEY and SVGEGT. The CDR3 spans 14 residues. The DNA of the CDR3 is TGTGCCAGCAGTTCAGGACTAGCGGGGGCCGAGGAGTACTTC. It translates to CASSSGLAGAEEYF.

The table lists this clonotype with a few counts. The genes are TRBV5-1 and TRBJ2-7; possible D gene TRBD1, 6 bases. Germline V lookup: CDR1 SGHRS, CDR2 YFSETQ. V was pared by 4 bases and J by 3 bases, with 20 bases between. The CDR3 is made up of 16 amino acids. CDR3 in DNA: TGCGCCAGCAGCCCTGCGGTGGGGGCCCCCCTCTACGAGCAGTACTTC. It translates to CASSPAVGAPLYEQYF.

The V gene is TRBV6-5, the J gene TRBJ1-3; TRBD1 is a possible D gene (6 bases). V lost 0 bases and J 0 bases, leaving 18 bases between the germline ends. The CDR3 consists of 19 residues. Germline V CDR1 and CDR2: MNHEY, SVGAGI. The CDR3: CASSYSNRQGHFSGNTIYF. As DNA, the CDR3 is TGTGCCAGCAGTTACTCGAATCGGCAGGGGCATTTCTCTGGAAACACCATATATTTT.

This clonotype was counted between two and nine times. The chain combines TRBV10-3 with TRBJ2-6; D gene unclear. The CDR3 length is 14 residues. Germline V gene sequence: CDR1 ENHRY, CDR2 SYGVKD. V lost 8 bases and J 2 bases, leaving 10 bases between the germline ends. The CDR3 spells CAIPRGPGANVLTF. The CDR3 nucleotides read TGTGCCATCCCTCGCGGTCCTGGGGCCAACGTCCTGACTTTC.

The CDR3 nucleotides are TGCGCCAGCAGCCAAGGGGCAGGGGGCATCCATGAGCAGTTCTTC. Protein sequence: CASSQGAGGIHEQFF. This sequence joins TRBV4-1 and TRBJ2-1, with 8 nucleotides matching TRBD1. Germline V gives CDR1 MGHRA, CDR2 YSYEKL. V lost 1 base, J lost 8 bases, and 7 bases stayed unmatched. The CDR3 has 15 residues.

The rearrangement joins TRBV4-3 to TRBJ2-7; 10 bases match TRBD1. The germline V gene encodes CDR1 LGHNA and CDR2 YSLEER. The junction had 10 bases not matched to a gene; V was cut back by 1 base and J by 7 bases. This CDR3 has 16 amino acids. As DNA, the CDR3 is TGCGCCAGCAGCCAAGCCCTAGGACAGGGGGGAGTGGAGCAGTACTTC. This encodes CASSQALGQGGVEQYF.

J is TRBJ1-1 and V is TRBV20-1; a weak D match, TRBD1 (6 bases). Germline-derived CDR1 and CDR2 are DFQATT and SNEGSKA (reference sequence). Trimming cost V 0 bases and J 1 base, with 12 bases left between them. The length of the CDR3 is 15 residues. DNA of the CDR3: TGCAGTGCTAGAGATGCAAGGACAGCGAACACTGAAGCTTTCTTT. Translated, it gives CSARDARTANTEAFF.

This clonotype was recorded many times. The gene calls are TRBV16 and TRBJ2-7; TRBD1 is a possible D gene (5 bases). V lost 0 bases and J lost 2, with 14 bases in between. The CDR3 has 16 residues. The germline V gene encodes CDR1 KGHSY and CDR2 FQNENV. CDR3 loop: CASSQSQGLAPYEQYF. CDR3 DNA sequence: TGTGCCAGCAGCCAATCGCAGGGCCTCGCCCCCTACGAGCAGTACTTC.

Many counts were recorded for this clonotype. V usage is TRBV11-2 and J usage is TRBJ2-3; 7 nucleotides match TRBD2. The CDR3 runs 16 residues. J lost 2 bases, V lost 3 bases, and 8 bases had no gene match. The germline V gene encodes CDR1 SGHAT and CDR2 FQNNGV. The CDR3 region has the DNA TGTGCCAGCAGCTTCAGCGGGGCCGGAAACACAGATACGCAGTATTTT. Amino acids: CASSFSGAGNTDTQYF.

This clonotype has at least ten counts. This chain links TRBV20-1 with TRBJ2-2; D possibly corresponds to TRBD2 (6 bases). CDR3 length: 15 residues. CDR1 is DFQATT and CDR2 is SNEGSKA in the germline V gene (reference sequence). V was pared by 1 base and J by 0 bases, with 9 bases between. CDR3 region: CSARGRLANTGELFF. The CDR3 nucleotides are TGCAGTGCTAGAGGAAGACTAGCGAACACCGGGGAGCTGTTTTTT.

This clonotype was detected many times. The CDR3 reads CSARDKVGNQPQHF. CDR3 DNA sequence: TGCAGTGCTAGAGATAAGGTGGGCAATCAGCCCCAGCATTTT. The chain links TRBV20-1 to TRBJ1-5; D unresolved. Germline V gene data show CDR1 as DFQATT and CDR2 as SNEGSKA (reference sequence). The CDR3 runs 14 residues. V was cut by 0 bases and J by 2 bases, with 8 bases left in between.

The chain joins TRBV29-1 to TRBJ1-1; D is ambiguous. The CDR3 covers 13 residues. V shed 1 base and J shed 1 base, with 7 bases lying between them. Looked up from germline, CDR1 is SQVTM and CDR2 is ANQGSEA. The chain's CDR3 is CSVEGQSNTEAFF. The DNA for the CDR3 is TGCAGCGTTGAAGGCCAGTCGAACACTGAAGCTTTCTTT.

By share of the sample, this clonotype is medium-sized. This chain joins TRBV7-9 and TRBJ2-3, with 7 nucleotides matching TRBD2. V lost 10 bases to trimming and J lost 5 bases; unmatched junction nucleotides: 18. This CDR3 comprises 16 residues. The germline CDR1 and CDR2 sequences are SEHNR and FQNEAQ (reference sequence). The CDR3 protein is CATQGAGRVVGDTQYF. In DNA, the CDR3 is TGTGCCACCCAGGGAGCGGGAAGAGTGGTGGGAGATACGCAGTATTTT.

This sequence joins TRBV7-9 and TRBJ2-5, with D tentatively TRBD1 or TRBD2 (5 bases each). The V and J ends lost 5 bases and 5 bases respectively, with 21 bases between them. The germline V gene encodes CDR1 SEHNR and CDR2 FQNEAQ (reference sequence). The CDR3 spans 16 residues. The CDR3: CASSPHVMGERETQYF. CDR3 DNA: TGTGCCAGCAGCCCACACGTGATGGGGGAACGGGAGACCCAGTACTTC.

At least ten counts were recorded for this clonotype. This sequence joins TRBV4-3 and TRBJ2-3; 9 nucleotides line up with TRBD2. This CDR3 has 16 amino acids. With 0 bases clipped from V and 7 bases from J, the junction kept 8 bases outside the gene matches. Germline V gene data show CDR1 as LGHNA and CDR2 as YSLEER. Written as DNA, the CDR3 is TGCGCCAGCAGCCAAGACCTTCCGGGACTAGCATATACGCAGTATTTT. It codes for CASSQDLPGLAYTQYF.

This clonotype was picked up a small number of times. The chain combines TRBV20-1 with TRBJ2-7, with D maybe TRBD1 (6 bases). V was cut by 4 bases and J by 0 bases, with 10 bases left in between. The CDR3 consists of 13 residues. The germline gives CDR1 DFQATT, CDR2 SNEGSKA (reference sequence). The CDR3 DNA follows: TGCAGTGCTAAACGACAGGCCTCCTACGAGCAGTACTTC. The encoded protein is CSAKRQASYEQYF.

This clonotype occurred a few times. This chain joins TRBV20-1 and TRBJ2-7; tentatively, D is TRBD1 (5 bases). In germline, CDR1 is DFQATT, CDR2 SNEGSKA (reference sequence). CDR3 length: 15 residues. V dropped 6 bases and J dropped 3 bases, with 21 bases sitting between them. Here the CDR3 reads CSAHRRDSLGYEQYF. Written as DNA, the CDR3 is TGCAGTGCGCACCGGAGAGACAGCCTTGGCTACGAGCAGTACTTC.